This TCR beta chain was obtained from a study of regulatory T cells in long-lasting Graves disease. Study results and caveats: TCR diversity was lower in persistent Graves' patients (versus newly diagnosed ones).

This sample's time point: newly diagnosed GD, antithyroid drugs for less than 3 months. RNA extracted from PBMCs served as the sequencing template. Germline CDR1 SGHAT, CDR2 FQDESV (reference sequence). The CDR3 contains 13 residues. V was clipped by 1 base and J by 10 bases, with 11 bases between them. For TCR beta, libraries came from iRepertoire HTBI primers and Arm-PCR of CDR3 regions. TCRdb reprocessed the multiplex PCR reads with MiXCR, giving one entry per CDR3 protein. The sample lists a few hundred thousand distinct CDR3 sequences, about a sixth occurring once. Concerning this clonotype itself: Its antigen is currently unknown.

The chain combines TRBV11-1 with TRBJ2-1; tentative D call: TRBD2 (5 bases). Specimen: peripheral blood mononuclear cells (PBMCs), collected at new diagnosis, from a patient treated with antithyroid drugs. This TCR derives from a female donor with Graves disease. The CDR3 DNA sequence: TGTGCCAGCAGCTTAGAGAGGGTTGGGGAGCAGTTCTTC. Protein sequence: CASSLERVGEQFF.